One and the same sample provided the 20 T cell receptor beta chains below, sequenced in a study of technical replicates of blood from a few donors. Some clones are missing from TCRdb's copy, which holds only in-frame ones; the method was immunoSEQ multiplex PCR. This table has 50,000 to 70,000 clones, about 95% appearing once. The sequenced material came from PBMCs. The receptors were sampled from a human donor in good health. Some clones in this sample may be carry-over from other donors' samples.

The rearrangement uses TRBV10-3 and TRBJ2-2; a weak D match, TRBD2 (5 bases). Germline V gives CDR1 ENHRY, CDR2 SYGVKD. The germline V and J ends were trimmed by 2 bases and 5 bases, with 6 bases remaining between them. This CDR3 spans 13 amino acids. DNA for the CDR3: TGTGCCATCAGTGAGCGGGGTACCGGGGAGCTGTTTTTT. Translated, it gives CAISERGTGELFF.

V gene TRBV21-1 combines with J gene TRBJ2-6; the table's D gene call, TRBD2, was not cross checked with the DNA. TRBV21-1 represents a pseudogene. This CDR3 has 17 amino acids. The CDR3: CATSGRGRSVGANVLTF. For the CDR3, the DNA is TGTGCCACCTCAGGGAGGGGCCGCTCCGTTGGGGCCAACGTCCTGACTTTC.

This rearrangement joins TRBV27 to TRBJ1-6, with D maybe TRBD1 (6 bases). The germline gives CDR1 MNHEY, CDR2 SMNVEV (reference sequence). The CDR3 runs 15 residues. Trimming removed 3 bases at V and 9 bases at J, with 15 bases between. The CDR3 sequence: CASSFSVTGGSPLHF. CDR3 nucleotides: TGTGCCAGCAGTTTTAGCGTGACAGGAGGTTCACCCCTCCACTTT.

CDR3 nucleotides: TGTGCCAGCAGGATCAGGGGCGGGGGCTACACCTTC. Translated: CASRIRGGGYTF. This rearrangement joins TRBV27 to TRBJ1-2, with D possibly matching TRBD1 (6 bases). The CDR3 runs to 12 residues. Germline lookup yields CDR1 MNHEY and CDR2 SMNVEV (reference sequence). Between the trimmed V and J ends, which lost 6 bases and 8 bases, there was a span of 13 bases.

This chain connects TRBV4-3 to TRBJ2-7, with a tentative D call TRBD1 (6 bases). Deletions cut 3 bases from V and 3 bases from J, with 18 bases between. Germline V gives CDR1 LGHNA, CDR2 YSLEER. The CDR3 is 16 amino acids. The CDR3 DNA is TGCGCCAGCAGCCATCTTTCATCGGGGACAAACTACGAGCAGTACTTC. This sequence encodes CASSHLSSGTNYEQYF.

The V gene is TRBV5-4, the J gene TRBJ1-1; D not certain. The CDR3 spans 15 residues. The V end was cut by 0 bases, the J end by 4 bases, with 13 bases between. Germline loops: CDR1 SGHNT, CDR2 YYREEE (reference sequence). The CDR3 sequence is CASSLGLRGFTEAFF. CDR3 DNA: TGTGCCAGCAGCTTGGGGCTTCGCGGGTTCACTGAAGCTTTCTTT.

The chain links TRBV30 to TRBJ2-3, with 9 bases that match TRBD2. The CDR3 loop spans 12 amino acids. From germline, CDR1 is GTSNPN and CDR2 SVGIG (reference sequence). Losses at the gene ends were 3 bases for V and 10 bases for J; bases not matched to a gene: 5. The CDR3 coding sequence is TGTGCCTGGAGCGCGGGACTAGCAGCGCAGTATTTT. As protein: CAWSAGLAAQYF.

V usage is TRBV12-5 and J usage is TRBJ1-5, with a tentative D call TRBD1 (5 bases). The V end lost 6 bases, the J end lost 3 bases, and 9 bases lay between the germline ends. This CDR3 spans 13 amino acids. The germline V gene has CDR1 LGHNT and CDR2 FRNRAP. The CDR3 reads CASGPGFNQPQHF. CDR3 DNA sequence: TGTGCTAGTGGCCCAGGGTTCAATCAGCCCCAGCATTTT.

The rearrangement joins TRBV29-1 to TRBJ2-1; TRBD2 agrees at 10 bases. Trimming took 4 bases from V and 9 from J; bases not matched to a gene: 6. CDR1 is SQVTM and CDR2 is ANQGSEA in the germline V gene. This CDR3 is built from 13 residues. CDR3 DNA sequence: TGCAGCGTTGCCAGCGGGGGGGCCCTTGAGCAGTTCTTC. Translating gives CSVASGGALEQFF.

The V call is TRBV7-2, the J call TRBJ2-7; TRBD2 agrees at 10 bases. The CDR3 contains 16 residues. J was trimmed by 7 bases and V by 4 bases; bases with no gene match: 13. The germline V gene has CDR1 SGHTA and CDR2 FQGNSA. The CDR3 region is CASSSGLARAGVEQYF. DNA for the CDR3: TGTGCCAGCAGCTCGGGACTAGCGAGAGCCGGGGTGGAGCAGTACTTC. Full variable domain (outside the CDR3, taken from reference TRBV7-2 and TRBJ2-7): GAGVSQSPSNKVTEKGKDVELRCDPISGHTALYWYRQSLGQGLEFLIYFQGNSAPDKSGLPSDRFSAERTGGSVSTLTIQRTQQEDSAVYLCASSSGLARAGVEQYFGPGTRLTVT.

The gene calls are TRBV5-6 and TRBJ2-1; no clear D gene. V lost 5 bases to trimming and J lost 7 bases, with 7 bases between them. The CDR3 totals 11 residues. Looked up from germline, CDR1 is SGHDT and CDR2 is YYEEEE. This CDR3 is CASRRSNEQFF. CDR3 in DNA: TGTGCCAGCAGGAGATCTAATGAGCAGTTCTTC.

This rearrangement joins TRBV18 to TRBJ2-7; 8 bases match TRBD1. This CDR3 comprises 13 residues. V lost 5 bases and J lost 3; bases outside the gene matches: 3. Germline lookup yields CDR1 KGHSH and CDR2 LQKENI. CDR3 in amino acids: CASSTGQGYEQYF. The CDR3 bases are TGTGCCAGCTCAACAGGACAGGGCTACGAGCAGTACTTC. Based on the CDR3 plus reference TRBV18 and TRBJ2-7, the full variable domain is NAGVMQNPRHLVRRRGQEARLRCSPMKGHSHVYWYRQLPEEGLKFMVYLQKENIIDESGMPKERFSAEFPKEGPSILRIQQVVRGDSAAYFCASSTGQGYEQYFGPGTRLTVT.

This chain uses TRBV7-9 with TRBJ1-4, with a weak D call TRBD1 (5 bases). Trimming stripped 2 bases from V and 8 bases from J, with 9 bases between. The CDR3 runs 13 residues. CDR1 SEHNR and CDR2 FQNEAQ come from the germline V gene (reference sequence). The CDR3 DNA reads as TGTGCCAGCAGCTTATCGGGGGGAGAAAAACTGTTTTTT. It codes for CASSLSGGEKLFF.

The chain joins TRBV5-4 to TRBJ1-5, with TRBD1 identical over 10 bases. CDR3 length equals 16 residues. Per germline, CDR1 SGHNT and CDR2 YYREEE (reference sequence). Losses at the gene ends were 4 bases for V and 4 bases for J; bases not matched to a gene: 8. The CDR3 region has the DNA TGTGCCAGCAGCGGAAACCCGGGACAGGGGAATCAGCCCCAGCATTTT. This translates into CASSGNPGQGNQPQHF.

For the CDR3, the DNA is TGCGCCAGCAGCCCTGGAAGGGTAGCGGGAGGCCGACAAGAGACCCAGTACTTC. Translating it yields CASSPGRVAGGRQETQYF. The V call is TRBV5-1, the J call TRBJ2-5; 10 bases are shared with TRBD2. The J segment lost 2 bases and the V segment lost 4 bases, leaving 14 bases of the junction unmatched. CDR1 is SGHRS, CDR2 YFSETQ, per germline. The CDR3 has 18 residues.

This rearrangement joins TRBV10-2 to TRBJ1-1; 8 bases are shared with TRBD1. Losses at the gene ends were 4 bases for V and 5 bases for J; bases not matched to a gene: 6. The length of the CDR3 is 14 residues. Germline V gene lookup returns CDR1 WSHSY and CDR2 SAAADI. The CDR3 loop is CASSVQGARTEAFF. In DNA form, the CDR3 reads TGCGCCAGCAGTGTGCAGGGGGCGAGGACTGAAGCTTTCTTT.

J is TRBJ1-4 and V is TRBV6-5, with 7 bases identical to TRBD1. CDR1 and CDR2 (germline): MNHEY, SVGAGI. The CDR3 runs to 16 residues. V lost 0 bases, J lost 5 bases, and 6 bases stayed unmatched. As DNA, the CDR3 is TGTGCCAGCAGTTACTCCTCGACAGGGCGAAATGAAAAACTGTTTTTT. It is translated as CASSYSSTGRNEKLFF.

This chain links TRBV14 with TRBJ2-1; 11 bases line up with TRBD2. Germline V gene data show CDR1 as SGHDN and CDR2 as FVKESK. The length of the CDR3 is 15 residues. Unmatched junction bases numbered 7, after V lost 0 bases and J lost 12 bases. For the CDR3, the DNA is TGTGCCAGCAGCCAAGATCTGCTAGCGGGGGGTGTGCAGTTCTTC. Its protein is CASSQDLLAGGVQFF.

The V gene is TRBV6-5, the J gene TRBJ2-7; 8 bases are a match to TRBD1. J was trimmed by 6 bases and V by 5 bases; bases with no gene match: 9. Per the germline V gene, CDR1 is MNHEY and CDR2 is SVGAGI. There are 14 residues in the CDR3. The CDR3 DNA reads as TGTGCCAGCAGTACCCGACAGGGGTTTAGCGAGCAGTACTTC. Protein: CASSTRQGFSEQYF.

The chain uses TRBV6-5 and TRBJ1-4, with a tentative D call TRBD1 (5 bases). The CDR3 length is 12 residues. Germline assignment: CDR1 MNHEY and CDR2 SVGAGI. With 0 bases removed from V and 13 bases from J, the gap between germline ends came to 9 bases. The CDR3 spells CASSYSGGALFF. The CDR3 nucleotides are TGTGCCAGCAGTTACTCGGGGGGTGCACTGTTTTTT.